These T cell receptor beta chains were read from a single sample in a study of Ad26.COV2.S vaccination and SARS-CoV-2 variants. Profiled with immunoSEQ multiplex PCR; TCRdb holds only in-frame clones, not every one. Among approximately 450,000 clones listed, about 93% were seen once. The source material was peripheral blood, sampled in a trial of Ad26.COV2.S vaccine versus placebo. Receptors originate from a person aged 18-65 years who received the Ad26.COV2.S COVID-19 vaccine or a placebo. CDR3s include the opening cysteine and the closing phenylalanine or tryptophan. D genes are given only for firm matches. Size tells how often a clone was seen (once, few, many) or the class of an expanded clone, and some rows leave it out.

>-|TRBJ1-2|TRBV27|-
TGTGCCAGCAGTAACGTAGGGGGTAGCTACACCTTC
CASSNVGGSYTF
>-|TRBJ2-7|TRBV2|-
TGTGCCAGCAGGATGCCTTCAAGCTCCTACGAGCAGTACTTC
CASRMPSSSYEQYF
>TRBD1|TRBJ2-7|TRBV7-6|once
TGTGCCAGCAGCACCCGGACAGGGCCGTACGAGCAGTACTTC
CASSTRTGPYEQYF
>TRBD2|TRBJ2-3|TRBV7-2|-
TGTGCCAGCAGCACATTAGCGGGAGGCACGCAGTATTTT
CASSTLAGGTQYF
>-|TRBJ1-6|TRBV27|-
TGTGCCAGCAGTTTCATACCCCGGACGGGATCACCCCTCCACTTT
CASSFIPRTGSPLHF
>TRBD2|TRBJ2-2|TRBV4-2|-
TGTGCCAGCAGCCAAACTAGCGGGTACACCGGGGAGCTGTTTTTT
CASSQTSGYTGELFF
>TRBD2|TRBJ2-5|TRBV19|once
TGTGCCAGTAGCCAGATGATCCCTAGCGGGAGAGGGACCCAGTACTTC
CASSQMIPSGRGTQYF
>TRBD2|TRBJ2-7|TRBV5-1|-
TGCGCCAGCAGCTTGGCCGGGACTAGCGGGAGCAACGAGCAGTACTTC
CASSLAGTSGSNEQYF
>-|TRBJ2-7|TRBV7-9|-
TGTGCCAGCAGCCTAAGTGACAGACTCGAGCAGTACTTC
CASSLSDRLEQYF
>-|TRBJ2-5|TRBV5-1|-
TGCGCCAGCAGCTCGGTGGCAGGGCCTGAAGAGACCCAGTACTTC
CASSSVAGPEETQYF
>TRBD1|TRBJ1-1|TRBV3-1/TRBV3-2|-
TGTGCCAGCAGCCAGTTAGGACAGGGTGAGTTGTTGGGAGCTTTCTTT
CASSQLGQGELLGAFF
>-|TRBJ2-1|TRBV19|-
TGTGCCAGTGCCGGGACGTTTAGCTCCTACAATGAGCAGTTCTTC
CASAGTFSSYNEQFF
>-|TRBJ2-7|TRBV23-1|-
TGCGCCAGCAGTCGGGCCGGGACGTACTCCTACGAGCAGTACTTC
CASSRAGTYSYEQYF
>-|TRBJ1-5|TRBV6-2/TRBV6-3|-
TGTGCCAGCAGTTACGGGTCAGGGTATAGCAATCAGCCCCAGCATTTT
CASSYGSGYSNQPQHF
>TRBD1|TRBJ1-1|TRBV28|-
TGTGCCAGCAGTACGGGACAGGGGAACACTGAAGCTTTCTTT
CASSTGQGNTEAFF
>TRBD1|TRBJ2-7|TRBV30|once
TGTGCCTGGAGCGCAGGGGGCTTGTATGACGAGCAGTACTTC
CAWSAGGLYDEQYF
>-|TRBJ1-6|TRBV2|-
TGTGCCAGCAGTTTTTCCCCAGATAGTTCACCCCTCCACTTT
CASSFSPDSSPLHF
>-|TRBJ1-1|TRBV28|once
TGTGCCAGCAATGAAGGGACGGCGAACACTGAAGCTTTCTTT
CASNEGTANTEAFF
>-|TRBJ2-1|TRBV25-1|-
TGTGCCAGCAGTGAATTTAGGGATGAGCAGTTCTTC
CASSEFRDEQFF
>-|TRBJ2-3|TRBV2|-
TGTGCCAGCAGTTCGACCGGTACGGCGCAGTATTTT
CASSSTGTAQYF
>-|TRBJ1-2|TRBV7-2|-
TGTGCCAGCAGCCAGGAGCGGGGATATGGCTACACCTTC
CASSQERGYGYTF
>TRBD2|TRBJ2-2|TRBV18|once
TGTGCCAGCTCATCGATCACTAGCGGGAGGCCTCTCGACGGGGAGCTGTTTTTT
CASSSITSGRPLDGELFF
>-|TRBJ2-7|TRBV7-2|-
TGTGCCAGCAGACCAGACTGGACCTTCTCCTACGAGCAGTACTTC
CASRPDWTFSYEQYF